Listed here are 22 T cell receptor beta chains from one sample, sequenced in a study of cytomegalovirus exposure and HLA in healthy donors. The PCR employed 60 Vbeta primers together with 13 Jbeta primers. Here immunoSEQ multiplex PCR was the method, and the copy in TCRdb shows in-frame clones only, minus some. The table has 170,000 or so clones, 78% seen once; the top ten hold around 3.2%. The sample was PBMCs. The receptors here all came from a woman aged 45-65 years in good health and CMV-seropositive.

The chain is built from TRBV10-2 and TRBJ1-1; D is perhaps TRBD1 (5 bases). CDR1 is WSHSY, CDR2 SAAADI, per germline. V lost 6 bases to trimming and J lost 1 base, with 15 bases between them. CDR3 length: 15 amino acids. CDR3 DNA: TGCGCCAGCAGACTGTCCTCACAGGAGAACACTGAAGCTTTCTTT. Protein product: CASRLSSQENTEAFF.

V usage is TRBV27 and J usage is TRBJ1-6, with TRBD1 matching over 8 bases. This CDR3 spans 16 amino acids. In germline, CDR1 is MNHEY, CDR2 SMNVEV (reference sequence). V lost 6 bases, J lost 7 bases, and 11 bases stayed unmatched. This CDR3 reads CASREDRGSGNSPLHF. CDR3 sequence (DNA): TGTGCCAGCAGAGAAGACAGGGGTAGCGGCAATTCACCCCTCCACTTT.

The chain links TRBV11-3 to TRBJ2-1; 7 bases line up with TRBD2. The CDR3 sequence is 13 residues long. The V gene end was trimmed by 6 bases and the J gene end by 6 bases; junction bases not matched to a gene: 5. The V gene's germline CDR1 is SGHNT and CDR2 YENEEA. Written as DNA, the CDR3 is TGTGCCAGCAGGCCCCGCGGGAGCAATGAGCAGTTCTTC. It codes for CASRPRGSNEQFF.

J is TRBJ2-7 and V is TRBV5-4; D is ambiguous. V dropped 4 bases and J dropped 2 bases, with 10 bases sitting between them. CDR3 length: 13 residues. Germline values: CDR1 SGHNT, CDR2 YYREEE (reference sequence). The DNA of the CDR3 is TGTGCCAGCAGCCTTGGCGGTACCTACGAGCAGTACTTC. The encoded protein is CASSLGGTYEQYF.

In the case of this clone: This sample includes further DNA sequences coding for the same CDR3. The CDR3: CASSLAGSYEQYF. CDR3 sequence (DNA): TGTGCCAGCAGCTTGGCAGGGTCCTACGAGCAGTACTTC. This rearrangement joins TRBV5-4 to TRBJ2-7; D may be TRBD1 (5 bases). Germline-derived CDR1 and CDR2 are SGHNT and YYREEE (reference sequence). With 0 bases removed from V and 1 base from J, the gap between germline ends came to 5 bases. The CDR3 loop spans 13 amino acids.

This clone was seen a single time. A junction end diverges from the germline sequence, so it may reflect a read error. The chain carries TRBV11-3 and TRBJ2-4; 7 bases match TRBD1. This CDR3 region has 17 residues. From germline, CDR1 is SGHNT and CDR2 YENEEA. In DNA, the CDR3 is TGTGCCAGCAGCTTAGTCCGGGACAGCTTAGCCAAAAACAGTCAGTACTTC. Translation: CASSLVRDSLAKNSQYF.

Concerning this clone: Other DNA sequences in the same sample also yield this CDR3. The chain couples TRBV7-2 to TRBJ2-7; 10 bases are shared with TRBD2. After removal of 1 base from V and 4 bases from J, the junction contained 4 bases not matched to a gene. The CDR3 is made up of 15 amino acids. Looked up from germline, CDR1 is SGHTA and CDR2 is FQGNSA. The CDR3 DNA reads TGTGCCAGCAGCTTAGTAGCGGGAGGATCTTACGAGCAGTACTTC. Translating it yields CASSLVAGGSYEQYF.

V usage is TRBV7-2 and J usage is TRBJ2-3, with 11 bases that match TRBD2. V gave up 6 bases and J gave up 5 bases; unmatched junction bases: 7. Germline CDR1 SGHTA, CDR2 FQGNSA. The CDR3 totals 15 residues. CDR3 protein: CASRRTGTSGDTQYF. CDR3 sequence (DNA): TGTGCCAGCAGACGGACAGGGACTAGCGGAGATACGCAGTATTTT.

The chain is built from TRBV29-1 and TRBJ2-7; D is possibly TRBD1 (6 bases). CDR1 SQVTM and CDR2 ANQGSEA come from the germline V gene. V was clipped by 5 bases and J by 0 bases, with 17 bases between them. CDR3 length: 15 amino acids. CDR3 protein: CSVCDGTGSSYEQYF. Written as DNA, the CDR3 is TGCAGCGTTTGCGATGGAACAGGGAGCTCCTACGAGCAGTACTTC.

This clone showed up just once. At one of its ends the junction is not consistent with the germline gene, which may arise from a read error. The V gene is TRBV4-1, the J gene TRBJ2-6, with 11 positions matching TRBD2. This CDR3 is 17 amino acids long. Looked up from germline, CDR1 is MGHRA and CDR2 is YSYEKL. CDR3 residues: CASSQGLAGTGANGLTF. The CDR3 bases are TGCGCCAGCAGCCAAGGACTAGCGGGGACTGGGGCCAACGGCCTGACTTTC.

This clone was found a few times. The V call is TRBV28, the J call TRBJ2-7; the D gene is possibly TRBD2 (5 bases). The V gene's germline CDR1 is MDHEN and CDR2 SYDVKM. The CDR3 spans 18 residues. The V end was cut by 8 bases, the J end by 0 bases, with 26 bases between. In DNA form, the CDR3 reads TGTGCCAGCCCGCCCCTGGAGGCGAGGCGGAGGTCCTCCTACGAGCAGTACTTC. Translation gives CASPPLEARRRSSYEQYF.

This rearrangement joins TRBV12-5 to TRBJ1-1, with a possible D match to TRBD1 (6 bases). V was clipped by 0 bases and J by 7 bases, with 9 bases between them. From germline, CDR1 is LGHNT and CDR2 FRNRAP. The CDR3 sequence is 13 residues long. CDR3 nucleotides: TGTGCTAGTGGTTTGGTCCGGGACAATGAAGCTTTCTTT. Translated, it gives CASGLVRDNEAFF.

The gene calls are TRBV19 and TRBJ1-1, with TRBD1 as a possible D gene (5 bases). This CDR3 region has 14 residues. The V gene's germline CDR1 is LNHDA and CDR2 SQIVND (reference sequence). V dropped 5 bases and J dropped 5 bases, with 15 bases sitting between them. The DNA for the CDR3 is TGTGCCAGTAGTCCCTCCGTGGGGGGTACTGAAGCTTTCTTT. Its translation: CASSPSVGGTEAFF.

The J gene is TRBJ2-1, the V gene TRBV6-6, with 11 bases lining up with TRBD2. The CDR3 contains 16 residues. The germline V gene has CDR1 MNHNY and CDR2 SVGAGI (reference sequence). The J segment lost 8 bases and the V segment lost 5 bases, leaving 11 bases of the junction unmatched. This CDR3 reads CASSHRRELAGDEQFF. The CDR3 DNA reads TGTGCCAGCAGTCACAGGAGGGAACTAGCGGGGGATGAGCAGTTCTTC.

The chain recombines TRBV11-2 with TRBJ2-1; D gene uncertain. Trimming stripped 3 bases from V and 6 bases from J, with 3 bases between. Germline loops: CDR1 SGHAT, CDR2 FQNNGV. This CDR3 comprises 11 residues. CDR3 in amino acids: CASSFVNEQFF. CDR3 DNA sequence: TGTGCCAGCAGCTTCGTCAATGAGCAGTTCTTC.

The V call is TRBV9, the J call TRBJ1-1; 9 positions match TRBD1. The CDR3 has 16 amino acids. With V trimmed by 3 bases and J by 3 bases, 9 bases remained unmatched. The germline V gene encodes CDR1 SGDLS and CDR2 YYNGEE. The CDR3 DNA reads TGTGCCAGCAGCGCCGGGACAGGGAGTTTCGACACTGAAGCTTTCTTT. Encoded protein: CASSAGTGSFDTEAFF.

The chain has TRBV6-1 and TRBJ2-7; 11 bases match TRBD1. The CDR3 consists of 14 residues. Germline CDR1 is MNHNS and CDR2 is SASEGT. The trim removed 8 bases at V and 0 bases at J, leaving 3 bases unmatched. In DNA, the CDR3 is TGTGCCAGCCATGGGACAGGGGGCTCCTACGAGCAGTACTTC. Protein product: CASHGTGGSYEQYF.

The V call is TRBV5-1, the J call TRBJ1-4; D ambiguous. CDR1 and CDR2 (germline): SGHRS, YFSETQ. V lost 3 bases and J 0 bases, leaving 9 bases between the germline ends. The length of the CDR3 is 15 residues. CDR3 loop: CASSSLDATNEKLFF. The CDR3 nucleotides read TGCGCCAGCAGCTCTTTAGATGCAACTAATGAAAAACTGTTTTTT.

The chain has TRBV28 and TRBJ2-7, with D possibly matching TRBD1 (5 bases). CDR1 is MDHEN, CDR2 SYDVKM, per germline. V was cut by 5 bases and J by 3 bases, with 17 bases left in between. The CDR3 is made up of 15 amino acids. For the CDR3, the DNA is TGTGCCAGCAGTCCCCCCGCTCTAGGGGACTACGAGCAGTACTTC. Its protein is CASSPPALGDYEQYF.

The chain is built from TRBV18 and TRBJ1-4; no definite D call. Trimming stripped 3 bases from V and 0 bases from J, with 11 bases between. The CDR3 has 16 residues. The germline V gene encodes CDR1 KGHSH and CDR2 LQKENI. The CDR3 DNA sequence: TGTGCCAGCTCACCTTCCTCTTCTCCAACTAATGAAAAACTGTTTTTT. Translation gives CASSPSSSPTNEKLFF.

This CDR3 is CASSWGRETQYF. As DNA, the CDR3 is TGTGCCAGCTCCTGGGGGCGGGAGACCCAGTACTTC. The chain couples TRBV2 to TRBJ2-5, with D possibly TRBD1 on 6 matching bases. V shed 8 bases and J shed 5 bases, with 12 bases lying between them. Germline-derived CDR1 and CDR2 are SNHLY and FYNNEI. The CDR3 totals 12 residues.

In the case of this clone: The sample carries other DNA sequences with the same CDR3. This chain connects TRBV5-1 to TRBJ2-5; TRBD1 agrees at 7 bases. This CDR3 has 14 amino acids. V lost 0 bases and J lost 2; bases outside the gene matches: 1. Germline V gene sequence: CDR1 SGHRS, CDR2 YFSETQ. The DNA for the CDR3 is TGCGCCAGCAGCTTGGGGACAGGACAAGAGACCCAGTACTTC. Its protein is CASSLGTGQETQYF.